This T cell receptor beta chain was sequenced in a study of identical twins. In its sample, this clonotype was seen a few times. The length of the CDR3 is 14 residues. Trimming left V 2 bases short and J 1 base short, with 6 bases between. The germline CDR1 and CDR2 sequences are SEHNR and FQNEAQ (reference sequence). MiXCR was run by TCRdb on the 5' RACE reads, yielding one entry per CDR3 protein. The sample contains under 350,000 distinct CDR3 sequences, less than 9.5% of which appear only once. The sample also formed part of further work on yellow fever vaccine responses in identical twins.

This sequence originates from a woman aged 18-29 years in good health. The V and J genes are TRBV7-9 and TRBJ2-1, with D uncertain. The sequenced sample consisted of CD8+ T cells sorted from blood. CDR3 amino acids: CASSLSESYNEQFF. The CDR3 bases are TGTGCCAGCAGCTTATCGGAATCCTACAATGAGCAGTTCTTC.